This T cell receptor beta chain is drawn from a study of blood T cell repertoires in COVID-19 (TCRdb year 2020). About the full investigation: Samples covering the acute and convalescent phases of COVID-19 were provided by collaborators in the United States, Italy and Spain. The material from the prospective study consisted of cDNA or gDNA derived from T cells, B-cell-depleted T cells, or PBMCs. Subjects who had been exposed to COVID-19, were actively infected with it, or had recovered from it provided the deeply sampled blood TCRbeta repertoires that made up the dataset. The repertoires were made available in a free public database intended to serve as a resource for research on the immune response to SARS-CoV-2. Samples came from the ongoing ImmuneRACE study (first 160 participants) plus 1,254 subjects from 6 global collaborators. Sample metadata almost always included a de-identified subject ID, COVID-19 status, age in years and sex. HLA class I and class II types, where available, came from metadata supplied by the sample provider rather than from assay-based typing.

Germline trimming: 2 bases from V, 4 bases from J; junction bases outside gene matches: 12. Per the germline V gene, MNHEY is the CDR1 and SVGEGT is the CDR2. Including the terminal cysteine and phenylalanine, the CDR3 comprises 18 residues. Left in the record is the CDR3 DNA by itself, 54 bases read in frame from the first base. With regard to this clone: The target of this receptor is not known. Qualities for individual bases were not recorded, and no much larger clone is one base off.

One collaborating source in Seattle enrolled patients during active infection and followed them longitudinally through the course of disease. Each collaborating institution followed its own protocols to collect whole blood in K2EDTA tubes. For TCRbeta analysis, collaborators shipped samples in one of three forms: frozen whole blood, isolated PBMCs, or DNA extracted from either of those sample types. Results the study describes overall, beyond this receptor: Clinical and demographic metadata were provided uncurated, with the amount varying by source and participant.

The immunoSEQ Assay, a bias-controlled multiplex PCR, was used to amplify TCRbeta CDR3 regions from genomic DNA. Concerning the study's data processing: Nucleated cell counts per sample were estimated from amplification of reference gene primers within the assay. To quantify the absolute abundance of each unique TCRbeta CDR3 rearrangement, sequence reads were collapsed and filtered. Productive Simpson clonality was computed per sample as the square root of Simpson's diversity index over productive rearrangements. TCRdb mirrors the immuneACCESS table, restricted to in-frame sequences. Some clones are absent from its copies; in checked studies, under half trace to an unresolved V gene, and the reason for the others is unknown. The V and J calls and clone size are taken from that table; D and trimming were inferred from the DNA. In all, the sample holds about 50,000 clones, and 81% of those were seen once. About 20% of the sample is taken by the ten largest.

This clonotype originated in a woman older than 75 with COVID-19, enrolled during active disease. Rearrangement joined TRBV6-2 or TRBV6-3 to TRBJ1-5; TRBD1 lines up with 9 middle nucleotides. What was sequenced was peripheral blood. The CDR3 has the sequence CASSYRPSGTGINQPQHF. The nucleotide sequence reads as follows: TGTGCCAGCAGTTACCGGCCTTCCGGGACAGGGATTAATCAGCCCCAGCATTTT.